This entry describes one T cell receptor beta chain. What it recognizes is unknown. This sample was included in a study of OX40 agonist ivuxolimab in advanced cancers. Study-wide results and limits: Clones of CD4+ and CD8+ blood T cells grew by week 6 at doses of 0.1 to 3.0 mg/kg.

Measured with immunoSEQ multiplex PCR; TCRdb has only the in-frame clones, and not every one. The sample has 65,000 to 95,000 clones; approximately 82% are singletons. The germline gives CDR1 SGHAT, CDR2 FQNNGV. V shed 1 base and J 5 bases; nucleotides not matched to a gene: 7. The CDR3 runs to 17 residues. This material consisted of CD4+ or CD8+ T cells sorted from blood, taken in a trial of the OX40 agonist ivuxolimab. This receptor was identified in an adult with an advanced solid tumor such as melanoma, head and neck, liver or kidney cancer. The chain links TRBV11-2 to TRBJ2-5; 13 bases are shared with TRBD2. The CDR3 protein is CASSLGRLAGGLETQYF. The CDR3 DNA reads as TGTGCCAGCAGCTTAGGGCGACTAGCGGGAGGACTGGAGACCCAGTACTTC.